Listed here are 2 T cell receptor beta chains from one sample, sequenced in a study of T-cell memory formation after mild COVID-19. TCRdb independently ran MiXCR on the 5' RACE reads; one entry per CDR3 protein. The top ten clones hold about 25% of a sample with over 70,000 distinct CDR3 sequences, less than 15% of them seen once. The specimen sequenced was PBMCs or a T cell subset sorted from them (not recorded which). These receptors came from an adult woman who had mild COVID-19 (a few samples of this study predate the infection). Cell type and time point are not known.

This clonotype was observed a few times. The J gene is TRBJ2-1, the V gene TRBV20-1; 8 bases are shared with TRBD2. V dropped 2 bases and J dropped 8; count of bases not matched to a gene: 5. The CDR3 has 13 residues. Germline-derived CDR1 and CDR2 are DFQATT and SNEGSKA (reference sequence). The CDR3 DNA sequence: TGCAGTGCTAGACCGGGAGGGCCCGATGAGCAGTTCTTC. Translation gives CSARPGGPDEQFF.

The rearrangement joins TRBV4-3 to TRBJ2-1; tentative D call: TRBD2 (6 bases). The CDR3 contains 19 residues. Germline values: CDR1 LGHNA, CDR2 YSLEER. Trimming removed 0 bases from V and 0 bases from J, with 18 bases in between. The CDR3 loop reads CASSQDLTGETPSYNEQFF. CDR3 DNA sequence: TGCGCCAGCAGCCAAGATCTAACGGGAGAGACCCCCTCCTACAATGAGCAGTTCTTC.